The 26 T cell receptor beta chains below come from one sample, sequenced in a study of blood T cells in healthy people across ages. Combining a sample-barcoded 5' primer with a J-beta primer mix, a second PCR ran for 7 to 11 cycles. TCRdb re-analysed the 5' RACE reads in MiXCR, keeping a single row per CDR3 protein. This table has 950,000 to 1,200,000 distinct CDR3 sequences, less than 45% appearing once. Sequencing was carried out using blood. The source is a man younger than 35 in good health.

The rearrangement joins TRBV29-1 to TRBJ2-1, with D maybe TRBD1 (6 bases). V shed 6 bases and J shed 14 bases, with 20 bases lying between them. Germline CDR1 and CDR2: SQVTM and ANQGSEA. This CDR3 has 12 residues. The DNA of the CDR3 is TGCAGCGTCATGGGGCCGGACAGAATTAAGTTCTTC. Translating it yields CSVMGPDRIKFF.

In its sample, this clonotype was seen a few times. This chain connects TRBV20-1 to TRBJ2-4; TRBD1 aligns across 9 bases. The CDR3 spans 14 residues. Germline V gene lookup returns CDR1 DFQATT and CDR2 SNEGSKA (reference sequence). Trimming at V came to 6 bases and at J to 0 bases, leaving 3 bases not matched to a gene. In nucleotides, the CDR3 is TGCAGTGCCCGGACAGGGGTAGCCAAAAACATTCAGTACTTC. This encodes CSARTGVAKNIQYF.

V usage is TRBV12-3 or TRBV12-4 and J usage is TRBJ1-2; D is ambiguous. This CDR3 region has 14 residues. Trimming removed 1 base at V and 8 bases at J, with 14 bases between. CDR3 sequence reads: CASSLEQAGLGYTF. DNA for the CDR3: TGTGCCAGCAGTTTAGAGCAGGCGGGTTTGGGCTACACCTTC.

V and J are TRBV5-6 and TRBJ1-1; no firm D call. This CDR3 is built from 15 residues. Germline CDR1 and CDR2: SGHDT and YYEEEE. V was pared by 4 bases and J by 0 bases, with 13 bases between. CDR3 loop: CASSPGLGMNTEAFF. The CDR3 coding sequence is TGTGCCAGCAGCCCAGGACTGGGCATGAACACTGAAGCTTTCTTT.

In its sample, this clonotype was seen a few times. This sequence joins TRBV4-3 and TRBJ2-1; the match to TRBD1 covers 10 bases. The CDR3 has 16 residues. Trimming removed 0 bases from V and 6 bases from J; junction bases left unmatched: 5. The germline V gene encodes CDR1 LGHNA and CDR2 YSLEER. For the CDR3, the DNA is TGCGCCAGCAGCCAAGATCCGGGACAGGGGATCAATGAGCAGTTCTTC. Protein product: CASSQDPGQGINEQFF.

The rearrangement uses TRBV7-9 and TRBJ2-5; a possible D gene is TRBD2 (6 bases). The CDR3 spans 16 residues. Germline CDR1 SEHNR, CDR2 FQNEAQ (reference sequence). The germline V and J ends were trimmed by 1 base and 2 bases, with 14 bases remaining between them. The CDR3 here is CASSLERAGSQETQYF. In DNA, the CDR3 is TGTGCCAGCAGCTTAGAGCGGGCAGGCTCTCAAGAGACCCAGTACTTC.

This sequence joins TRBV28 and TRBJ2-3; D is ambiguous. The CDR3 has 13 residues. The V end was cut by 10 bases, the J end by 0 bases, with 11 bases between. Germline V CDR1 and CDR2: MDHEN, SYDVKM. CDR3 sequence (DNA): TGTGCCATCAGGAGAGTCAGCACAGATACGCAGTATTTT. The encoded protein is CAIRRVSTDTQYF.

This clonotype has only a few counts. The chain uses TRBV6-5 and TRBJ1-4; 8 bases match TRBD1. CDR3 length: 16 residues. Per the germline V gene, CDR1 is MNHEY and CDR2 is SVGAGI. Losses at the gene ends were 6 bases for V and 3 bases for J; bases not matched to a gene: 9. The DNA of the CDR3 is TGTGCCAGCAGAACCCAGGGGGCGCGGGCTAATGAAAAACTGTTTTTT. It specifies CASRTQGARANEKLFF.

The rearrangement joins TRBV30 to TRBJ1-6; D is ambiguous. Germline V gene lookup returns CDR1 GTSNPN and CDR2 SVGIG (reference sequence). Trimming removed 4 bases at V and 4 bases at J, with 8 bases between. The CDR3 sequence is 13 residues long. Here the CDR3 DNA reads TGTGCCTGGACGGGTGGGTATAATTCACCCCTCCACTTT. Translated, it gives CAWTGGYNSPLHF. Complete variable domain (other parts from reference TRBV30 and TRBJ1-6): SQTIHQWPATLVQPVGSPLSLECTVEGTSNPNLYWYRQAAGRGLQLLFYSVGIGQISSEVPQNLSASRPQDRQFILSSKKLLLSDSGFYLCAWTGGYNSPLHFGNGTRLTVT.

This chain joins TRBV6-6 and TRBJ1-2, with a possible D match to TRBD1 (6 bases). CDR3 length equals 14 residues. With 8 bases removed from V and 4 bases from J, the gap between germline ends came to 17 bases. CDR1 and CDR2 (germline): MNHNY, SVGAGI (reference sequence). CDR3 region: CASRDRSAGYGYTF. CDR3 DNA sequence: TGTGCCAGCCGAGACAGGTCCGCCGGCTATGGCTACACCTTC.

The chain uses TRBV12-3 or TRBV12-4 and TRBJ1-1; D is uncertain. Trimming stripped 5 bases from V and 5 bases from J, with 18 bases between. The CDR3 runs 15 residues. The CDR3 DNA reads as TGTGCCAGCAGTCCAGGAAGGACCCTGGGGACTGAAGCTTTCTTT. Its translation: CASSPGRTLGTEAFF.

The rearrangement joins TRBV20-1 to TRBJ2-2; D might be TRBD2 (5 bases). V shed 0 bases and J shed 7 bases, with 15 bases lying between them. The CDR3 has 15 amino acids. Germline values: CDR1 DFQATT, CDR2 SNEGSKA (reference sequence). As DNA, the CDR3 is TGCAGTGCTAGAGATAGTCCCCTAGCTAGCGGGGAGCTGTTTTTT. Protein: CSARDSPLASGELFF.

This clonotype was observed a few times. CDR3 DNA sequence: TGTGCCAGCAGTGAAGGGGACCAAGAGACCCAGTACTTC. Residues: CASSEGDQETQYF. The rearrangement uses TRBV2 and TRBJ2-5; D is unclear. In germline, CDR1 is SNHLY, CDR2 FYNNEI. The CDR3 is 13 amino acids. V was shortened by 1 base and J by 0 bases, with 3 bases between the two germline ends.

CDR3 nucleotide sequence: TGTGCCAGCAGCTTACTTCAGCAGGCGGCTAATTCACCCCTCCACTTT. It translates to CASSLLQQAANSPLHF. V is TRBV7-2 and J is TRBJ1-6; D is unresolved. Germline-derived CDR1 and CDR2 are SGHTA and FQGNSA. V lost 2 bases and J 6 bases, leaving 14 bases between the germline ends. The CDR3 has 16 amino acids.

The chain has TRBV28 and TRBJ1-1; D is uncertain. V was pared by 6 bases and J by 6 bases, with 11 bases between. The CDR3 spans 12 residues. Germline CDR1 and CDR2: MDHEN and SYDVKM. The CDR3 spells CASRTPPAEAFF. DNA of the CDR3: TGTGCCAGCAGGACCCCCCCAGCTGAAGCTTTCTTT.

This clonotype appeared a few times. The chain joins TRBV15 to TRBJ2-3; no reliable D call. The CDR3 contains 13 residues. Between the trimmed V and J ends, which lost 5 bases and 2 bases, there was a span of 8 bases. Per germline, CDR1 LNHNV and CDR2 YYDKDF (reference sequence). CDR3: CATSGFSTDTQYF. The CDR3 DNA reads as TGTGCCACCAGCGGATTTTCCACAGATACGCAGTATTTT.

This chain links TRBV6-2 or TRBV6-3 with TRBJ2-7; 8 nucleotides line up with TRBD1. Germline V gene lookup returns CDR1 MNHEY and CDR2 SVGEGT. The CDR3 is made up of 15 amino acids. V gave up 6 bases and J gave up 3 bases; unmatched junction bases: 10. CDR3 coding DNA: TGTGCCAGCAGCCGCGGGCAGGGGGCAAACTACGAGCAGTACTTC. Amino acid sequence: CASSRGQGANYEQYF.

A few counts support this clonotype. The chain has TRBV12-3 or TRBV12-4 and TRBJ1-1, with D uncertain. The CDR3 covers 14 residues. V was pared by 5 bases and J by 3 bases, with 13 bases between. The DNA of the CDR3 is TGTGCCAGCAGTCTAAAGAAAACATACACTGAAGCTTTCTTT. The encoded protein is CASSLKKTYTEAFF.

The rearrangement links TRBV4-3 to TRBJ1-6, with TRBD1 identical over 9 bases. Trimming removed 8 bases from V and 6 bases from J; junction bases left unmatched: 5. Germline V gives CDR1 LGHNA, CDR2 YSLEER. The CDR3 is 14 amino acids. CDR3 in amino acids: CASQTDRGNSPLHF. The CDR3 DNA follows: TGCGCCAGCCAGACGGACAGGGGTAATTCACCCCTCCACTTT.

This clonotype was seen more than once but under ten times. This chain links TRBV18 with TRBJ1-2, with D hard to call. Per germline, CDR1 KGHSH and CDR2 LQKENI. Trimming removed 6 bases at V and 2 bases at J, with 13 bases between. CDR3 length: 14 residues. CDR3 region: CASSLKTSNYGYTF. CDR3 in DNA: TGTGCCAGCTCTCTTAAGACGTCAAACTATGGCTACACCTTC.

CDR3 in DNA: TGTGCCAGCAGCCGAATGGGGGGATCTGGCTACACCTTC. Translating gives CASSRMGGSGYTF. This chain joins TRBV7-2 and TRBJ1-2, with D possibly TRBD1 on 5 matching bases. The CDR3 is 13 residues long. V was shortened by 5 bases and J by 7 bases, with 14 bases between the two germline ends. Germline V gives CDR1 SGHTA, CDR2 FQGNSA.

The chain carries TRBV20-1 and TRBJ2-7; 8 bases are a match to TRBD1. V was pared by 0 bases and J by 1 base, with 5 bases of the junction left unmatched. The CDR3 has 15 residues. CDR1 is DFQATT, CDR2 SNEGSKA, per germline (reference sequence). The CDR3 DNA reads as TGCAGTGCTAGAGATCCGACAGGGGTTTCCTACGAGCAGTACTTC. It codes for CSARDPTGVSYEQYF.

CDR3 amino acids: CASSPPGFTEAFF. The CDR3 DNA reads TGTGCCAGCAGTCCCCCAGGGTTCACTGAAGCTTTCTTT. V and J are TRBV7-6 and TRBJ1-1; possible D gene TRBD1, 5 bases. The germline gives CDR1 SGHVS, CDR2 FNYEAQ. The CDR3 runs 13 residues. The V end lost 6 bases, the J end lost 4 bases, and 12 bases lay between the germline ends.

The CDR3 reads CASSYRSSPLHF. CDR3 sequence (DNA): TGTGCCAGCAGTTACCGAAGTTCACCCCTCCACTTT. V is TRBV6-5 and J is TRBJ1-6, with unresolved D. The CDR3 length is 12 residues. Germline CDR1 reads MNHEY; CDR2 reads SVGAGI. Trimming took off 2 bases at V and 9 bases at J, with 5 bases between the two ends.

This chain links TRBV4-3 with TRBJ2-3; D might be TRBD2 (5 bases). The CDR3 is made up of 16 amino acids. Germline-derived CDR1 and CDR2 are LGHNA and YSLEER. V was pared by 1 base and J by 2 bases, with 13 bases between. The CDR3 coding sequence is TGCGCCAGCAGCCAAGCCCTTTGGGGAGTCACAGATACGCAGTATTTT. Protein sequence: CASSQALWGVTDTQYF.

The V call is TRBV12-3 or TRBV12-4, the J call TRBJ1-5; TRBD1 aligns across 10 bases. V gave up 3 bases and J gave up 6 bases; unmatched junction bases: 20. This CDR3 region has 20 residues. CDR3 loop: CASSFGAVAGTGEVSQPQHF. CDR3 sequence (DNA): TGTGCCAGCAGTTTTGGCGCCGTAGCCGGGACAGGGGAAGTGAGTCAGCCCCAGCATTTT.